This record covers a single TCR beta chain. Only in-frame clones appear in the TCRdb table, and some are missing; sequencing was by immunoSEQ multiplex PCR. The data hold more than 85,000 clones, with about nine tenths observed a single time. The entry originates in a study of control samples from healthy donors and cancer patients. This CDR3 has 14 residues. Germline V gene sequence: CDR1 KGHDR, CDR2 SFDVKD. The TCR originated in a human donor in good health. The donor label of this sample is uncertain. The specimen sequenced was blood. This chain uses TRBV24-1 with TRBJ1-3; D is perhaps TRBD1 (5 bases). CDR3 nucleotides: TGTGCGACCGGGCACAGGCACTCTGGAAACACCATATATTTT. This translates into CATGHRHSGNTIYF.